The 26 T cell receptor beta chains presented below share a single source sample, sequenced in a study of cytomegalovirus exposure and HLA in healthy donors. PCR amplification relied on 60 Vbeta primers (plus 13 Jbeta primers). Using immunoSEQ multiplex PCR, the repertoire was profiled, and TCRdb retains in-frame clones only, with some absent. The sample records about 180,000 clones, approximately 80% being singletons. Sequenced input: PBMCs. These receptors all stem from a girl aged 10-17 years in good health and CMV-seropositive.

The genes are TRBV7-9 and TRBJ2-3; 12 bases are a match to TRBD2. Losses at the gene ends were 2 bases for V and 3 bases for J; bases not matched to a gene: 6. Germline values: CDR1 SEHNR, CDR2 FQNEAQ (reference sequence). The CDR3 covers 17 residues. CDR3: CASSLRRLAGETDTQYF. CDR3 sequence (DNA): TGTGCCAGCAGCTTAAGGAGACTAGCGGGAGAGACAGATACGCAGTATTTT.

This clone has just a few counts. The rearrangement joins TRBV11-2 to TRBJ2-7; D uncertain. The CDR3 is made up of 14 amino acids. Germline CDR1 reads SGHAT; CDR2 reads FQNNGV. The germline V and J ends were trimmed by 5 bases and 0 bases, with 11 bases remaining between them. The CDR3 sequence is CASSRWADSYEQYF. The CDR3 region has the DNA TGTGCCAGCAGCCGCTGGGCTGACTCCTACGAGCAGTACTTC. Combining the CDR3 with reference TRBV11-2 and TRBJ2-7 gives the whole variable domain EAGVAQSPRYKIIEKRQSVAFWCNPISGHATLYWYQQILGQGPKLLIQFQNNGVVDDSQLPKDRFSAERLKGVDSTLKIQPAKLEDSAVYLCASSRWADSYEQYFGPGTRLTVT.

The V gene is TRBV9, the J gene TRBJ2-7; 7 positions match TRBD2. The CDR3 runs 14 residues. V was clipped by 3 bases and J by 0 bases; unmatched bases: 3. CDR1 is SGDLS and CDR2 is YYNGEE in the germline V gene. CDR3: CASSASGTSYEQYF. DNA for the CDR3: TGTGCCAGCAGCGCTAGCGGAACCTCCTACGAGCAGTACTTC.

This clone has only a few counts. The CDR3 is CASVRGIGNQPQHF. In nucleotides, the CDR3 is TGTGCCAGCGTGCGGGGAATAGGCAATCAGCCCCAGCATTTT. The chain combines TRBV2 with TRBJ1-5; D call uncertain. Germline CDR1 SNHLY, CDR2 FYNNEI. The CDR3 spans 14 residues. Trimming took 8 bases from V and 2 from J, leaving 13 bases between them.

This sequence joins TRBV29-1 and TRBJ1-2; the match to TRBD1 covers 9 bases. Germline CDR1 is SQVTM and CDR2 is ANQGSEA. The CDR3 spans 14 residues. After removal of 2 bases from V and 8 bases from J, the junction contained 9 bases not matched to a gene. CDR3 protein: CSVETGGRFEGYTF. The CDR3 coding sequence is TGCAGCGTTGAAACAGGGGGCCGTTTTGAGGGCTACACCTTC.

This chain connects TRBV27 to TRBJ2-3; possible D gene TRBD1, 6 bases. The germline V gene has CDR1 MNHEY and CDR2 SMNVEV (reference sequence). The CDR3 extends over 15 amino acids. Trimming took 3 bases from V and 8 from J, leaving 18 bases between them. Here the CDR3 reads CASSFSQGTKATQYF. The CDR3 coding sequence is TGTGCCAGCAGTTTTTCCCAAGGGACAAAAGCTACGCAGTATTTT.

The chain employs TRBV2 and TRBJ2-1, with 12 positions matching TRBD1. CDR1 is SNHLY and CDR2 is FYNNEI in the germline V gene. This CDR3 contains 22 residues. Unmatched junction bases numbered 19, after V lost 4 bases and J lost 0 bases. The CDR3 here is CASSAGTGGFLPKYSSYNEQFF. The CDR3 coding sequence is TGTGCCAGCAGTGCCGGGACAGGGGGCTTTCTCCCCAAATACAGCTCCTACAATGAGCAGTTCTTC.

This clone came up many times. The J gene is TRBJ2-1, the V gene TRBV6-5; 9 positions agree with TRBD2. This CDR3 spans 13 amino acids. The J segment lost 9 bases and the V segment lost 4 bases, leaving 4 bases of the junction unmatched. Germline CDR1 MNHEY, CDR2 SVGAGI. The CDR3 protein is CASSWREGVEQFF. The CDR3 region has the DNA TGTGCCAGCAGTTGGCGGGAGGGGGTTGAGCAGTTCTTC.

The chain uses TRBV4-1 and TRBJ2-1, with D hard to call. CDR1 is MGHRA and CDR2 is YSYEKL in the germline V gene. The CDR3 is 17 amino acids. V was pared by 1 base and J by 4 bases, with 17 bases between. The CDR3 loop is CASSQVSAALRYNEQFF. For the CDR3, the DNA is TGCGCCAGCAGCCAAGTCTCGGCGGCCCTGAGATACAATGAGCAGTTCTTC.

The chain carries TRBV5-6 and TRBJ2-7, with TRBD1 identical over 9 bases. V gave up 7 bases and J gave up 5 bases; unmatched junction bases: 13. The CDR3 length is 15 residues. Germline CDR1 reads SGHDT; CDR2 reads YYEEEE. The chain's CDR3 is CASGNFRDRDDEQYF. CDR3 nucleotides: TGTGCCAGCGGCAATTTCCGGGACAGGGATGACGAGCAGTACTTC. The whole variable domain, filled in from reference TRBV5-6 and TRBJ2-7, reads DAGVTQSPTHLIKTRGQQVTLRCSPKSGHDTVSWYQQALGQGPQFIFQYYEEEERQRGNFPDRFSGHQFPNYSSELNVNALLLGDSALYLCASGNFRDRDDEQYFGPGTRLTVT.

The chain recombines TRBV29-1 with TRBJ1-2; D might be TRBD1 (5 bases). The CDR3 is made up of 10 amino acids. Trimming shortened V by 7 bases and J by 5 bases, and 8 bases separated the two germline ends. Germline V CDR1 and CDR2: SQVTM, ANQGSEA. CDR3 coding DNA: TGCAGCGCGGGACTTTATGGCTACACCTTC. This codes for CSAGLYGYTF.

This clone was observed a few times. The chain has TRBV19 and TRBJ1-5; possible D gene TRBD1, 6 bases. Trimming cost V 5 bases and J 3 bases, with 14 bases left between them. CDR3 size: 15 residues. Germline V CDR1 and CDR2: LNHDA, SQIVND (reference sequence). In DNA, the CDR3 is TGTGCCAGTAGTGTTATGGACAGCCCCAATCAGCCCCAGCATTTT. Its translation: CASSVMDSPNQPQHF.

V is TRBV27 and J is TRBJ1-1, with D maybe TRBD1 (6 bases). This CDR3 region has 13 residues. CDR1 is MNHEY, CDR2 SMNVEV, per germline (reference sequence). The V end was cut by 6 bases, the J end by 6 bases, with 14 bases between. In DNA, the CDR3 is TGTGCCAGCAGGGGGGCGCCCGGCGCTGAAGCTTTCTTT. Its protein product is CASRGAPGAEAFF.

This clone has only one observation. The rearrangement uses TRBV27 and TRBJ1-1; tentative D call: TRBD1 (5 bases). The CDR3 sequence is 14 residues long. In germline, CDR1 is MNHEY, CDR2 SMNVEV (reference sequence). The germline V and J ends were trimmed by 5 bases and 4 bases, with 14 bases remaining between them. The CDR3 spells CASSITGTTTEAFF. CDR3 nucleotides: TGTGCCAGCAGTATCACCGGGACTACCACTGAAGCTTTCTTT.

The chain has TRBV5-1 and TRBJ1-4; tentatively, D is TRBD1 (5 bases). The CDR3 length is 15 residues. The germline V and J ends were trimmed by 3 bases and 8 bases, with 17 bases remaining between them. Germline CDR1 SGHRS, CDR2 YFSETQ. The CDR3 sequence: CASSSTGYRQEKLFF. CDR3 bases: TGCGCCAGCAGCTCGACCGGTTACAGGCAGGAAAAACTGTTTTTT.

V usage is TRBV7-2 and J usage is TRBJ2-5; maybe TRBD1 (5 bases). In germline, CDR1 is SGHTA, CDR2 FQGNSA. The CDR3 is 15 amino acids. V shed 5 bases and J shed 3 bases, with 16 bases lying between them. Written as DNA, the CDR3 is TGTGCCAGCAGCCAGAACACTTGGGGCAAAGAGACCCAGTACTTC. This encodes CASSQNTWGKETQYF. The variable domain in full, with the rest retrieved from reference TRBV7-2 and TRBJ2-5, is GAGVSQSPSNKVTEKGKDVELRCDPISGHTALYWYRQSLGQGLEFLIYFQGNSAPDKSGLPSDRFSAERTGGSVSTLTIQRTQQEDSAVYLCASSQNTWGKETQYFGPGTRLLVL.

This chain uses TRBV4-1 with TRBJ2-7; 7 nucleotides align to TRBD2. Germline V gene data show CDR1 as MGHRA and CDR2 as YSYEKL. The CDR3 is 14 amino acids. J lost 2 bases, V lost 1 base, and 2 bases had no gene match. The DNA for the CDR3 is TGCGCCAGCAGCCAAGTTGCGGGAGCCTACGAGCAGTACTTC. Its protein product is CASSQVAGAYEQYF.

This chain connects TRBV2 to TRBJ1-3; D might be TRBD1 (5 bases). V lost 7 bases and J 0 bases, leaving 16 bases between the germline ends. The CDR3 is made up of 16 amino acids. The germline gives CDR1 SNHLY, CDR2 FYNNEI. The CDR3 sequence: CASTSGVLSSGNTIYF. CDR3 sequence (DNA): TGTGCCAGCACCTCGGGGGTATTGAGCTCTGGAAACACCATATATTTT.

The CDR3 region is CASSSSGLNNEQFF. In DNA form, the CDR3 reads TGCGCCAGCAGCTCTAGCGGGCTCAACAATGAGCAGTTCTTC. The chain employs TRBV5-1 and TRBJ2-1, with TRBD2 matching 8 bases. The trim removed 3 bases at V and 5 bases at J, leaving 4 bases unmatched. There are 14 residues in the CDR3. Germline lookup yields CDR1 SGHRS and CDR2 YFSETQ. Based on the CDR3 plus reference TRBV5-1 and TRBJ2-1, the full variable domain is KAGVTQTPRYLIKTRGQQVTLSCSPISGHRSVSWYQQTPGQGLQFLFEYFSETQRNKGNFPGRFSGRQFSNSRSEMNVSTLELGDSALYLCASSSSGLNNEQFFGPGTRLTVL.

The chain employs TRBV1 and TRBJ2-5; TRBD2 is taken as the D call from the table, unchecked against the DNA. TRBV1 is reported as a pseudogene. CDR3 size: 15 residues. The CDR3 loop is CTSSQDCGVQETQYF. The CDR3 bases are TGCACCAGCAGCCAAGATTGCGGGGTCCAAGAGACCCAGTACTTC.

This rearrangement joins TRBV5-6 to TRBJ1-1; possibly TRBD1 for D (6 bases). CDR1 is SGHDT and CDR2 is YYEEEE in the germline V gene. There are 17 residues in the CDR3. V was pared by 0 bases and J by 4 bases, with 19 bases between. The CDR3 reads CASSLGAGGAEVTEAFF. Written as DNA, the CDR3 is TGTGCCAGCAGCTTGGGGGCCGGGGGGGCCGAGGTCACTGAAGCTTTCTTT.

This clone was observed a handful of times. The gene calls are TRBV7-3 and TRBJ1-1, with 9 bases lining up with TRBD1. CDR3 size: 15 residues. CDR1 SGHTA and CDR2 FQGTGA come from the germline V gene. J gave up 7 bases and V 4 bases, and 10 bases lay outside the gene matches. The chain's CDR3 is CASSSTGGGWGEAFF. DNA of the CDR3: TGTGCCAGCAGCTCAACAGGGGGCGGATGGGGTGAAGCTTTCTTT.

The genes are TRBV6-5 and TRBJ1-3; possibly TRBD1 for D (6 bases). V shed 6 bases and J shed 0 bases, with 12 bases lying between them. Germline V lookup: CDR1 MNHEY, CDR2 SVGAGI. This CDR3 has 15 amino acids. This CDR3 reads CASSSGTPSGNTIYF. DNA for the CDR3: TGTGCCAGCAGCTCCGGGACACCCTCTGGAAACACCATATATTTT.

CDR3 nucleotides: TGTGCCAGTAGTATAGGCCGGTATAGCAATCAGCCCCAGCATTTT. Translation gives CASSIGRYSNQPQHF. The V gene is TRBV19, the J gene TRBJ1-5; D is uncertain. Germline V gene data show CDR1 as LNHDA and CDR2 as SQIVND (reference sequence). CDR3 length: 15 residues. The germline V and J ends were trimmed by 1 base and 0 bases, with 7 bases remaining between them. Full variable domain (rest looked up from reference TRBV19 and TRBJ1-5): DGGITQSPKYLFRKEGQNVTLSCEQNLNHDAMYWYRQDPGQGLRLIYYSQIVNDFQKGDIAEGYSVSREKKESFPLTVTSAQKNPTAFYLCASSIGRYSNQPQHFGDGTRLSIL.

This clone appeared a single time. The rearrangement joins TRBV19 to TRBJ1-2; D may be TRBD1 (5 bases). Germline assignment: CDR1 LNHDA and CDR2 SQIVND (reference sequence). Trimming removed 2 bases from V and 2 bases from J, with 12 bases in between. The CDR3 runs to 15 residues. The CDR3 region has the DNA TGTGCCAGTAGTATACGGCGCCGGGGGAACTATGGCTACACCTTC. Protein sequence: CASSIRRRGNYGYTF.

The rearrangement uses TRBV5-1 and TRBJ2-2; tentative D call: TRBD2 (6 bases). The CDR3 has 16 amino acids. Per germline, CDR1 SGHRS and CDR2 YFSETQ. Trimming left V 4 bases short and J 5 bases short, with 18 bases between. CDR3 protein: CASSNGLKYGTGELFF. The CDR3 nucleotides are TGCGCCAGCAGCAACGGACTAAAGTACGGTACCGGGGAGCTGTTTTTT.